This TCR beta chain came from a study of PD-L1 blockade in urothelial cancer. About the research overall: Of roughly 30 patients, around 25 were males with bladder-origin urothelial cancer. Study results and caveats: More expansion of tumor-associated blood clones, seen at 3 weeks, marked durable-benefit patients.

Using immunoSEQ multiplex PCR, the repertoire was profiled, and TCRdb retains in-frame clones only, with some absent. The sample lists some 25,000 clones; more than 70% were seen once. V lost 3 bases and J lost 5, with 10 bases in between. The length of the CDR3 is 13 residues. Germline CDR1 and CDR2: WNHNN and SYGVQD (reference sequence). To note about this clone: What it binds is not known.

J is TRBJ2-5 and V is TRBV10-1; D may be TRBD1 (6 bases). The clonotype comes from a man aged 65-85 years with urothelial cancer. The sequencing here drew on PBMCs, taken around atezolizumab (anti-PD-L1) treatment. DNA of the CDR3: TGCGCCAGCAGTGAACAGGGTCGGGAGACCCAGTACTTC. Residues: CASSEQGRETQYF.